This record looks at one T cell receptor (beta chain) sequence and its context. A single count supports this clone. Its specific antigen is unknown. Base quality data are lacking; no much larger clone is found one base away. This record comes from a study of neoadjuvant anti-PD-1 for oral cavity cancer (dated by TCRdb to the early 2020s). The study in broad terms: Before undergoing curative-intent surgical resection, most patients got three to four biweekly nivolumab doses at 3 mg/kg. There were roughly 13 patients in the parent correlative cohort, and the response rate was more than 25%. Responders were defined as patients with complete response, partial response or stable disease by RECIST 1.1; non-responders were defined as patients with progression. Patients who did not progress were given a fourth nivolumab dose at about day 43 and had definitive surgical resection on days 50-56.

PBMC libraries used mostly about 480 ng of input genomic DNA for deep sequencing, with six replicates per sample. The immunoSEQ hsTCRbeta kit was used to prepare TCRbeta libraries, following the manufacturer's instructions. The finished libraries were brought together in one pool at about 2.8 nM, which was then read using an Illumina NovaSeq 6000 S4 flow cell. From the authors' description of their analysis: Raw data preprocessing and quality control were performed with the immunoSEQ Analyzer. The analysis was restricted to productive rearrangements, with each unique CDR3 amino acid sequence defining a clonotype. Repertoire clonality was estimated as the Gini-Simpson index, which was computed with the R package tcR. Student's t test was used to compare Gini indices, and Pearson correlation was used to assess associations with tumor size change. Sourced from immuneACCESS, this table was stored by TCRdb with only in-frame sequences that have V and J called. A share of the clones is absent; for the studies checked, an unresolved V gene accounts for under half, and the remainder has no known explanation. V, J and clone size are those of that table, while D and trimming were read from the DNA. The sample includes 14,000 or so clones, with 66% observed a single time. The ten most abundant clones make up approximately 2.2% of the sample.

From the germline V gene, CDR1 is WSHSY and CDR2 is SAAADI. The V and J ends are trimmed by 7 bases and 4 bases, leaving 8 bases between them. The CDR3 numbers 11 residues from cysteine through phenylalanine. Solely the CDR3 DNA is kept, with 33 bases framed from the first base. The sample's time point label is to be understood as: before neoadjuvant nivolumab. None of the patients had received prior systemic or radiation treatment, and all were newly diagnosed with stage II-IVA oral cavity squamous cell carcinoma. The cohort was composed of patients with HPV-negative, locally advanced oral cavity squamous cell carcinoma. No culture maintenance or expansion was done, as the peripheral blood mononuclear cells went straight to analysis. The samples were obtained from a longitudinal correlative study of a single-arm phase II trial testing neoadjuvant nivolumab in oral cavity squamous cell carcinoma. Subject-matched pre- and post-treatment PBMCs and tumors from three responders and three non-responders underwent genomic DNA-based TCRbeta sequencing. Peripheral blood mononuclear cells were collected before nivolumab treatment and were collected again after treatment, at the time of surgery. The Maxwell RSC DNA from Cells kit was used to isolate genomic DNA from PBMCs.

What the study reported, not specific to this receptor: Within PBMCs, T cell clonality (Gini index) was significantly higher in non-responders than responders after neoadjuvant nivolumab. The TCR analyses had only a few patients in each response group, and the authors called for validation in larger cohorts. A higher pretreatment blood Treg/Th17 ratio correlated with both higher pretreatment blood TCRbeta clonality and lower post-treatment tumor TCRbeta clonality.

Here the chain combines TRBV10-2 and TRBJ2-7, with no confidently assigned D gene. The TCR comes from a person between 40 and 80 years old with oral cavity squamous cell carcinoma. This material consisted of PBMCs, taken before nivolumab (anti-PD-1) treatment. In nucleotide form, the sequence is TGCGCCAGCAAAGAAATATACGAGCAGTACTTC. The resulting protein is CASKEIYEQYF.